One and the same sample provided the 32 T cell receptor beta chains below, sequenced in a study of blood T cell repertoires in COVID-19. Assay: immunoSEQ multiplex PCR; the TCRdb copy retains only in-frame clones and omits some. The sample shows some 150,000 clones, roughly 90% of them seen only once. The sequenced sample consisted of peripheral blood. The receptors were sampled from a woman aged 45-65 years with acute or convalescent COVID-19.

This chain connects TRBV23-1 to TRBJ1-1; no definite D call. TRBV23-1 is assigned to the ORF class and has an uncertain function. V was shortened by 1 base and J by 4 bases, with 7 bases between the two germline ends. The CDR3 loop spans 13 amino acids. CDR3 protein: CASSQFPFTEAFF. For the CDR3, the DNA is TGCGCCAGCAGTCAATTTCCTTTCACTGAAGCTTTCTTT.

The V and J genes are TRBV30 and TRBJ1-2, with TRBD1 matching over 7 bases. Per the germline V gene, CDR1 is GTSNPN and CDR2 is SVGIG (reference sequence). The CDR3 has 13 residues. With 6 bases clipped from V and 1 base from J, the junction kept 5 bases outside the gene matches. The CDR3 DNA reads TGTGCCTGTCGGGACAGCTTTAACTATGGCTACACCTTC. It codes for CACRDSFNYGYTF.

This rearrangement joins TRBV10-1 to TRBJ1-6; possibly TRBD1 for D (6 bases). Trimming took 0 bases from V and 7 from J, leaving 10 bases between them. Germline loops: CDR1 WNHNN, CDR2 SYGVQD (reference sequence). The CDR3 extends over 15 amino acids. In nucleotides, the CDR3 is TGCGCCAGCAGTGAGTCCCGGACAGAAAATTCACCCCTCCACTTT. This translates into CASSESRTENSPLHF.

This chain links TRBV18 with TRBJ1-4, with D perhaps matching TRBD1 (6 bases). CDR1 and CDR2 from the germline V gene are KGHSH and LQKENI. The CDR3 sequence is 15 residues long. Deletions cut 5 bases from V and 0 bases from J, with 10 bases between. Here the CDR3 reads CASSGQTATNEKLFF. In DNA, the CDR3 is TGTGCCAGCTCAGGACAGACTGCAACTAATGAAAAACTGTTTTTT.

This chain connects TRBV19 to TRBJ2-3, with 9 bases identical to TRBD1. This CDR3 has 16 residues. Germline assignment: CDR1 LNHDA and CDR2 SQIVND (reference sequence). V shed 0 bases and J 3 bases; nucleotides not matched to a gene: 4. The CDR3 spells CASSIDLTGGTDTQYF. The CDR3 region has the DNA TGTGCCAGTAGTATAGATCTGACAGGGGGGACAGATACGCAGTATTTT.

The V call is TRBV9, the J call TRBJ2-2; TRBD2 agrees at 10 bases. V trimming: 4 bases; J trimming: 4 bases; junction bases outside the gene matches: 7. This CDR3 region has 16 residues. The germline gives CDR1 SGDLS, CDR2 YYNGEE. The CDR3 reads CASSLIAGGATGELFF. CDR3 nucleotides: TGTGCCAGCAGCTTAATAGCGGGGGGTGCCACCGGGGAGCTGTTTTTT.

About this clone: The identical CDR3 is also encoded by other nucleotide sequences in the sample. The rearrangement joins TRBV30 to TRBJ2-5, with D hard to call. This CDR3 spans 12 amino acids. Trimming took 1 base from V and 0 from J, leaving 3 bases between them. The germline V gene encodes CDR1 GTSNPN and CDR2 SVGIG (reference sequence). CDR3 DNA: TGTGCCTGGAGTGCCGACCAAGAGACCCAGTACTTC. Its protein is CAWSADQETQYF.

The sample holds one count of this clone. V usage is TRBV1 and J usage is TRBJ1-5. TRBV1 is classified as a pseudogene. The CDR3 length is 17 residues. In nucleotides, the CDR3 is TGCACCAGCAGCCAAGATGAGGGCGAGGCGGAGAATCAGCCCCAGCATTTT. Its protein product is CTSSQDEGEAENQPQHF.

The J gene is TRBJ1-6, the V gene TRBV21-1. TRBV21-1 is recorded as a pseudogene. The length of the CDR3 is 17 residues. Written as DNA, the CDR3 is TGTGCCAGCAGCGCCTCACCAACGTCCGAGGCTTATTCACCCCTCCACTTT. Its translation: CASSASPTSEAYSPLHF.

V and J are TRBV7-9 and TRBJ1-2; 8 nucleotides align to TRBD1. The CDR3 loop spans 14 amino acids. The germline gives CDR1 SEHNR, CDR2 FQNEAQ (reference sequence). Losses at the gene ends were 1 base for V and 4 bases for J; bases not matched to a gene: 2. For the CDR3, the DNA is TGTGCCAGCAGCTTAGTTGGACAGGGCTATGGCTACACCTTC. Protein: CASSLVGQGYGYTF.

This sequence joins TRBV5-1 and TRBJ2-3; TRBD1 might be the D (5 bases). CDR1 and CDR2 (germline): SGHRS, YFSETQ. V was trimmed by 2 bases and J by 2 bases, leaving 9 bases between them. CDR3 length: 14 amino acids. CDR3 in DNA: TGCGCCAGCAGCTTCCGACAGAACACAGATACGCAGTATTTT. Its translation is CASSFRQNTDTQYF.

The rearrangement uses TRBV5-4 and TRBJ1-4; TRBD1 matches at 7 bases. The V gene end was trimmed by 4 bases and the J gene end by 4 bases; junction bases not matched to a gene: 7. CDR1 SGHNT and CDR2 YYREEE come from the germline V gene (reference sequence). The CDR3 has 15 residues. The DNA of the CDR3 is TGTGCCAGCAGCGGTAACAGGGGCGGTAATGAAAAACTGTTTTTT. It encodes CASSGNRGGNEKLFF.

This chain uses TRBV19 with TRBJ1-1; TRBD1 matches at 8 bases. Germline V gene data show CDR1 as LNHDA and CDR2 as SQIVND (reference sequence). J gave up 6 bases and V 4 bases, and 7 bases lay outside the gene matches. The CDR3 runs to 14 residues. CDR3 in DNA: TGTGCCAGTAGTAAGAGACAGGGGAGGGCTGAAGCTTTCTTT. Protein sequence: CASSKRQGRAEAFF. The variable domain in full, completed from reference TRBV19 and TRBJ1-1, reads DGGITQSPKYLFRKEGQNVTLSCEQNLNHDAMYWYRQDPGQGLRLIYYSQIVNDFQKGDIAEGYSVSREKKESFPLTVTSAQKNPTAFYLCASSKRQGRAEAFFGQGTRLTVV.

V and J are TRBV7-2 and TRBJ2-1, with 10 bases matching TRBD1. V trimming: 5 bases; J trimming: 6 bases; junction bases outside the gene matches: 7. Germline CDR1 and CDR2: SGHTA and FQGNSA. The CDR3 contains 15 residues. The CDR3 DNA reads as TGTGCCAGCAGCAACAGACAGGGGGCAGGCAATGAGCAGTTCTTC. Translating it yields CASSNRQGAGNEQFF.

The chain combines TRBV7-3 with TRBJ2-7, with TRBD2 identical over 10 bases. The CDR3 runs 16 residues. After removal of 2 bases from V and 0 bases from J, the junction contained 4 bases not matched to a gene. Germline V gene data show CDR1 as SGHTA and CDR2 as FQGTGA. The CDR3 DNA is TGTGCCAGCAGCTTAGGGCCTAGCGGGAGCTCCTACGAGCAGTACTTC. Protein product: CASSLGPSGSSYEQYF. The variable domain in full, with the rest retrieved from reference TRBV7-3 and TRBJ2-7, is GAGVSQTPSNKVTEKGKYVELRCDPISGHTALYWYRQSLGQGPEFLIYFQGTGAADDSGLPNDRFFAVRPEGSVSTLKIQRTERGDSAVYLCASSLGPSGSSYEQYFGPGTRLTVT.

V usage is TRBV14 and J usage is TRBJ2-1, with a tentative D call TRBD1 (6 bases). The length of the CDR3 is 16 residues. Deletions cut 7 bases from V and 0 bases from J, with 16 bases between. Per germline, CDR1 SGHDN and CDR2 FVKESK. This CDR3 is CASKSGALISYNEQFF. The CDR3 bases are TGTGCCAGCAAGTCAGGGGCGCTTATCTCCTACAATGAGCAGTTCTTC.

J is TRBJ2-1 and V is TRBV19; 9 bases map to TRBD2. CDR1 LNHDA and CDR2 SQIVND come from the germline V gene (reference sequence). This CDR3 has 15 residues. V lost 4 bases, J lost 5 bases, and 6 bases stayed unmatched. DNA of the CDR3: TGTGCCAGTAGTAAGGGGGCGGGAGGGCACAATGAGCAGTTCTTC. It codes for CASSKGAGGHNEQFF.

The chain joins TRBV10-1 to TRBJ2-3; 9 bases are a match to TRBD1. CDR3 length: 15 amino acids. Looked up from germline, CDR1 is WNHNN and CDR2 is SYGVQD (reference sequence). The J segment lost 3 bases and the V segment lost 5 bases, leaving 6 bases of the junction unmatched. CDR3 sequence: CASSSEDRGTDTQYF. The DNA of the CDR3 is TGCGCCAGCAGTTCTGAGGACAGGGGAACAGATACGCAGTATTTT.

In this sample, this clone turned up once. The CDR3 region has the DNA TGCGCCAGCAGCTTGACGGCGGATAATCAGCCCCAGCATTTT. It is translated as CASSLTADNQPQHF. This chain connects TRBV5-1 to TRBJ1-5; D is undetermined. The CDR3 is 14 residues long. Germline CDR1 reads SGHRS; CDR2 reads YFSETQ. The ends were cut back, 1 base at V and 4 bases at J, with 9 bases in the middle.

This CDR3 is CASSYSRASGRTEAFF. The DNA for the CDR3 is TGTGCCAGCAGTTACTCGCGGGCGTCGGGGAGGACTGAAGCTTTCTTT. The rearrangement links TRBV6-5 to TRBJ1-1; no firm D call. Trimming cost V 0 bases and J 5 bases, with 16 bases left between them. CDR3 length: 16 amino acids. CDR1 and CDR2 from the germline V gene are MNHEY and SVGAGI.

In this sample, this clone turned up once. The chain links TRBV11-2 to TRBJ1-2; D not certain. Germline V lookup: CDR1 SGHAT, CDR2 FQNNGV. V dropped 1 base and J dropped 7 bases, with 13 bases sitting between them. This CDR3 spans 14 amino acids. The CDR3 nucleotides are TGTGCCAGCAGCTTAGTAGGTACAGAACGTGGCTACACCTTC. This codes for CASSLVGTERGYTF.

This sequence joins TRBV24-1 and TRBJ2-5; 14 nucleotides line up with TRBD2. Germline assignment: CDR1 KGHDR and CDR2 SFDVKD. The V and J ends lost 0 bases and 5 bases, in that order; junction bases with no gene match: 4. The length of the CDR3 is 17 residues. CDR3: CATSDLPGLAGVETQYF. CDR3 in DNA: TGTGCCACCAGTGATTTGCCGGGACTAGCGGGAGTTGAGACCCAGTACTTC.

This chain links TRBV10-3 with TRBJ1-3; D gene unclear. Germline V gene lookup returns CDR1 ENHRY and CDR2 SYGVKD. The V gene lost 8 bases and the J gene lost 0 bases, with 5 bases spanning the gap. There are 12 residues in the CDR3. The CDR3: CAIRDSGNTIYF. The CDR3 DNA reads as TGTGCCATCCGGGACTCTGGAAACACCATATATTTT.

This clone was picked up a small number of times. The V and J genes are TRBV18 and TRBJ2-6, with TRBD1 identical over 9 bases. The V gene's germline CDR1 is KGHSH and CDR2 LQKENI. V shed 6 bases and J 0 bases; nucleotides not matched to a gene: 9. This CDR3 has 18 residues. CDR3 DNA: TGTGCCAGCTCCCCCCGGGGACAGGGAGGCTCTGGGGCCAACGTCCTGACTTTC. Residues: CASSPRGQGGSGANVLTF.

The V and J genes are TRBV3-1 (or the pseudogene TRBV3-2) and TRBJ2-2; 10 nucleotides align to TRBD2. From germline, CDR1 is LGHDT and CDR2 YNNKEL (reference sequence). With 3 bases clipped from V and 7 bases from J, the junction kept 14 bases outside the gene matches. The CDR3 spans 18 residues. The CDR3 DNA reads as TGTGCCAGCAGCCAGACCTACTTAAGCGGGAGGGCCGACGGGGAGCTGTTTTTT. Protein: CASSQTYLSGRADGELFF.

This CDR3 reads CASSAEDRARLNEQFF. CDR3 nucleotide sequence: TGTGCCAGCAGCGCCGAAGACAGGGCCAGGTTAAATGAGCAGTTCTTC. This sequence joins TRBV9 and TRBJ2-1; 7 bases are shared with TRBD1. Germline V CDR1 and CDR2: SGDLS, YYNGEE. Trimming cost V 3 bases and J 7 bases; bases outside gene matches: 13. This CDR3 has 16 residues.

V usage is TRBV6-5 and J usage is TRBJ1-1; 9 nucleotides line up with TRBD1. The CDR3 totals 15 residues. V shed 6 bases, J shed 1 base, and the junction held 6 bases outside the gene matches. Looked up from germline, CDR1 is MNHEY and CDR2 is SVGAGI. The DNA for the CDR3 is TGTGCCAGCAGCGGACAGGGGATCGGGAACACTGAAGCTTTCTTT. Its protein is CASSGQGIGNTEAFF.

The chain has TRBV14 and TRBJ1-1; D is uncertain. The CDR3 consists of 13 residues. CDR1 is SGHDN, CDR2 FVKESK, per germline. The germline V and J ends were trimmed by 0 bases and 6 bases, with 8 bases remaining between them. The CDR3 here is CASSQEPSPEAFF. CDR3 in DNA: TGTGCCAGCAGCCAAGAGCCGAGCCCTGAAGCTTTCTTT.

The chain combines TRBV7-6 with TRBJ2-3; tentatively, D is TRBD2 (6 bases). V dropped 3 bases and J dropped 2 bases, with 15 bases sitting between them. The CDR3 runs to 16 residues. CDR1 and CDR2 from the germline V gene are SGHVS and FNYEAQ. The CDR3 DNA reads as TGTGCCAGCAGCTTTAACGGCGGGGAGTTCACAGATACGCAGTATTTT. Protein sequence: CASSFNGGEFTDTQYF.

Here the CDR3 DNA reads TGTGCCAGCAGCCTCGTCGGCAGGGCCTCTAGGAACACTGAAGCTTTCTTT. It encodes CASSLVGRASRNTEAFF. The chain recombines TRBV11-2 with TRBJ1-1, with D maybe TRBD1 (5 bases). The CDR3 totals 17 residues. V lost 5 bases and J 1 base, leaving 20 bases between the germline ends. CDR1 SGHAT and CDR2 FQNNGV come from the germline V gene.

The gene calls are TRBV9 and TRBJ2-6; possibly TRBD1 for D (5 bases). The CDR3 has 14 residues. Trimming shortened V by 4 bases and J by 4 bases, and 9 bases separated the two germline ends. CDR1 is SGDLS and CDR2 is YYNGEE in the germline V gene. This chain's CDR3 is CASSPRVGANVLTF. CDR3 nucleotide sequence: TGTGCCAGCAGCCCCAGGGTCGGGGCCAACGTCCTGACTTTC.

The gene calls are TRBV7-9 and TRBJ1-1, with D maybe TRBD1 (6 bases). In germline, CDR1 is SEHNR, CDR2 FQNEAQ (reference sequence). Trimming removed 5 bases from V and 0 bases from J, with 13 bases in between. The CDR3 consists of 15 residues. This CDR3 reads CASSPKDRLNTEAFF. CDR3 nucleotide sequence: TGTGCCAGCAGCCCTAAGGACAGACTGAACACTGAAGCTTTCTTT.